Listed below are T cell receptor beta chains from one sample, sequenced in a study of T cell responses to AZD1222 COVID-19 vaccine. Profiled with immunoSEQ multiplex PCR; TCRdb holds only in-frame clones, not every one. The sample consists of about 76,000 clones, around three quarters of them appearing once. Sequences were derived from peripheral blood, sampled 28 days after the second dose of the MenACWY control vaccine. These receptors all stem from an adult who received the MenACWY meningococcal vaccine as a control. CDR3s include the opening cysteine and the closing phenylalanine or tryptophan. The order of the fields is V gene, clone size, D gene, J gene, CDR3 DNA, CDR3 protein. The D gene is left open where the match is weak. Not all rows give a size; the values are once, few, many and, for expanded clones, a class.

v_gene: TRBV6-2/TRBV6-3
abundance: NA
d_gene: NA
j_gene: TRBJ1-1
CDR3nt: TGTGCCAGCAGTTACTCGTGGAGCACGAACACTGAAGCTTTCTTT
CDR3aa: CASSYSWSTNTEAFF

v_gene: TRBV18
abundance: NA
d_gene: TRBD1
j_gene: TRBJ1-6
CDR3nt: TGTGCCAGCTCCCCCGCAGGGGGCTTTTCACCCCTCCACTTT
CDR3aa: CASSPAGGFSPLHF

v_gene: TRBV5-1
abundance: NA
d_gene: TRBD1
j_gene: TRBJ2-7
CDR3nt: TGCGCCAGCAGCCCCTCCCTTAGGACAGGGGGAACCTACGAGCAGTACTTC
CDR3aa: CASSPSLRTGGTYEQYF

v_gene: TRBV27
abundance: NA
d_gene: NA
j_gene: TRBJ2-1
CDR3nt: TGTGCCAGCAGTTTCCGACTCACCAATGAGCAGTTCTTC
CDR3aa: CASSFRLTNEQFF

v_gene: TRBV12-5
abundance: NA
d_gene: NA
j_gene: TRBJ2-1
CDR3nt: TGTGCTAGTGGTTTGGGGTTGGGGCGGGGGCAAGGTGGGAAGCAGTTCTTC
CDR3aa: CASGLGLGRGQGGKQFF

v_gene: TRBV7-9
abundance: NA
d_gene: NA
j_gene: TRBJ2-5
CDR3nt: TGTGCCAGCAGCTCCGACACTCGGGAGACCCAGTACTTC
CDR3aa: CASSSDTRETQYF

v_gene: TRBV5-8
abundance: once
d_gene: TRBD1
j_gene: TRBJ2-4
CDR3nt: TGTGCCAGCAGTTGGGACAGGGACCTAAACATTCAGTACTTC
CDR3aa: CASSWDRDLNIQYF

v_gene: TRBV5-4
abundance: NA
d_gene: TRBD1
j_gene: TRBJ1-1
CDR3nt: TGTGCCAGCAGGAGGGACAGGGGGAACACTGAAGCTTTCTTT
CDR3aa: CASRRDRGNTEAFF

v_gene: TRBV6-2/TRBV6-3
abundance: once
d_gene: TRBD2
j_gene: TRBJ2-1
CDR3nt: TGTGCCAGCAGTCAGGGACTAACTTCTTTAATCGATGAGCAGTTCTTC
CDR3aa: CASSQGLTSLIDEQFF

v_gene: TRBV24-1
abundance: NA
d_gene: TRBD2
j_gene: TRBJ2-1
CDR3nt: TGTGCCACCGGCCCTAGCGGGGGGCCTTACAATGAGCAGTTCTTC
CDR3aa: CATGPSGGPYNEQFF

v_gene: TRBV12-5
abundance: NA
d_gene: NA
j_gene: TRBJ1-5
CDR3nt: TGTGCTAGTGGTTTGAGCGGGGAGTGGTCCCAGCATTTT
CDR3aa: CASGLSGEWSQHF

v_gene: TRBV9
abundance: NA
d_gene: NA
j_gene: TRBJ2-1
CDR3nt: TGTGCCAGCAGCGTGAGACTGGACAATGAGCAGTTCTTC
CDR3aa: CASSVRLDNEQFF

v_gene: TRBV5-1
abundance: once
d_gene: NA
j_gene: TRBJ2-1
CDR3nt: TGCGCCAGCAGCCCGGAGGGTTTCGGTCCTCAGAATGAGCAGTTCTTC
CDR3aa: CASSPEGFGPQNEQFF

v_gene: TRBV18
abundance: NA
d_gene: NA
j_gene: TRBJ1-5
CDR3nt: TGTGCCAGCTCACCAGGGCTTAATCAGCCCCAGCATTTT
CDR3aa: CASSPGLNQPQHF

v_gene: TRBV6-1
abundance: NA
d_gene: TRBD2
j_gene: TRBJ2-5
CDR3nt: TGTGCCAGCAGTGGGTGGACTAGCGGGAGAGAAGAGACCCAGTACTTC
CDR3aa: CASSGWTSGREETQYF

v_gene: TRBV9
abundance: once
d_gene: TRBD1
j_gene: TRBJ1-2
CDR3nt: TGTGCCAGCAGCCCAGACGGGACAGTCTATGGCTACACCTTC
CDR3aa: CASSPDGTVYGYTF

v_gene: TRBV15
abundance: NA
d_gene: TRBD2
j_gene: TRBJ2-2
CDR3nt: TGTGCCACCAGCAGAGATGCAAGCGGGGGAACCTACACCGGGGAGCTGTTTTTT
CDR3aa: CATSRDASGGTYTGELFF

v_gene: TRBV7-2
abundance: NA
d_gene: TRBD2
j_gene: TRBJ2-7
CDR3nt: TGTGCCAGCAGCCCCCGGACTAGCGGGAGATCCCACTACGAGCAGTACTTC
CDR3aa: CASSPRTSGRSHYEQYF

v_gene: TRBV2
abundance: NA
d_gene: TRBD1
j_gene: TRBJ1-5
CDR3nt: TGTGCCAGCGTACAGGGGGAGGGCAATCAGCCCCAGCATTTT
CDR3aa: CASVQGEGNQPQHF

v_gene: TRBV5-6
abundance: NA
d_gene: NA
j_gene: TRBJ1-2
CDR3nt: TGTGCCAGCAGCTTGAACCGCCGGGACTATGGCTACACCTTC
CDR3aa: CASSLNRRDYGYTF

v_gene: TRBV12-3/TRBV12-4
abundance: NA
d_gene: NA
j_gene: TRBJ2-5
CDR3nt: TGTGCCAGCAGTTTAGGCGTCGAAGAGACCCAGTACTTC
CDR3aa: CASSLGVEETQYF

v_gene: TRBV11-2
abundance: NA
d_gene: TRBD1
j_gene: TRBJ2-1
CDR3nt: TGTGCCAGCAGCTTCCAGGACAGGGGGCGGGATGAGCAGTTCTTC
CDR3aa: CASSFQDRGRDEQFF

v_gene: TRBV5-1
abundance: NA
d_gene: TRBD1
j_gene: TRBJ2-5
CDR3nt: TGCGCCAGCAGCCCCGGACAGGGGGCTTATGAGGAGACCCAGTACTTC
CDR3aa: CASSPGQGAYEETQYF

v_gene: TRBV9
abundance: few
d_gene: NA
j_gene: TRBJ1-2
CDR3nt: TGTGCCAGCAGCGTCGCGGGACAAAACTATGGCTACACCTTC
CDR3aa: CASSVAGQNYGYTF

v_gene: TRBV7-8
abundance: NA
d_gene: NA
j_gene: TRBJ1-5
CDR3nt: TGTGCCAGCAGCTTAAGGGGTGGTAATCAGCCCCAGCATTTT
CDR3aa: CASSLRGGNQPQHF

v_gene: TRBV5-8
abundance: NA
d_gene: NA
j_gene: TRBJ2-4
CDR3nt: TGTGCCAGCAGCTTTACTGAATCAAGAAACATTCAGTACTTC
CDR3aa: CASSFTESRNIQYF

v_gene: TRBV10-3
abundance: NA
d_gene: NA
j_gene: TRBJ1-6
CDR3nt: TGTGCCATCAGTGCGGGCAAAGGGGGACTTCCGAGCTCCTATAATTCACCCCTCCACTTT
CDR3aa: CAISAGKGGLPSSYNSPLHF

v_gene: TRBV20-1
abundance: NA
d_gene: NA
j_gene: TRBJ1-2
CDR3nt: TGCAGTGCTAGTGGCCCACAACTCGGCTACACCTTC
CDR3aa: CSASGPQLGYTF